The 2 T cell receptor beta chains presented below share a single source sample, sequenced in a study of blood T cell repertoires in COVID-19. The protocol was immunoSEQ multiplex PCR, while the TCRdb copy is restricted to in-frame clones and leaves out a portion. The sample lists 300,000 to 350,000 clones, around 90% occurring once. The source material was peripheral blood. These receptors came from a woman between 25 and 40 years old with COVID-19, enrolled during active disease.

This clone was picked up one time. The chain has TRBV24-1 and TRBJ2-5; 11 bases align to TRBD2. Germline CDR1 KGHDR, CDR2 SFDVKD. The V segment lost 4 bases and the J segment 5 bases; nucleotides outside the gene matches: 17. The CDR3 length is 19 residues. The CDR3 here is CATSDYKLPGLAAQETQYF. CDR3 sequence (DNA): TGTGCCACCAGTGACTATAAATTACCGGGACTAGCGGCCCAGGAGACCCAGTACTTC.

The gene calls are TRBV12-5 and TRBJ2-7; D perhaps matches TRBD1 (7 bases). Looked up from germline, CDR1 is LGHNT and CDR2 is FRNRAP. This CDR3 contains 16 residues. V was cut by 0 bases and J by 3 bases, with 15 bases left in between. CDR3 in DNA: TGTGCTAGTGGTTTGGTACTAACAGGGGACTTCTACGAGCAGTACTTC. This sequence encodes CASGLVLTGDFYEQYF.